The T cell receptor (beta chain) under discussion was sequenced for a study of early T cells in non-severe SARS-CoV-2 infection. MiXCR, applied by TCRdb to the 5' RACE reads, yields one record per CDR3 protein. The table has about 99,000 distinct CDR3 sequences, 16% seen once. CDR3 length equals 15 residues. Germline CDR1 reads DFQATT; CDR2 reads SNEGSKA (reference sequence). After removal of 5 bases from V and 7 bases from J, the junction contained 11 bases not matched to a gene. In this sample, this clonotype turned up a few times. The antigen is undetermined. General observations from the study: Sequences matched to VDJdb favored anti-spike CD8 responses, while private and CD4 specificities were missed.

The TCR comes from an adult who was a healthcare worker with PCR-confirmed SARS-CoV-2 infection or an uninfected control (not recorded which). The V call is TRBV20-1, the J call TRBJ1-4; TRBD1 agrees at 9 bases. Sequenced material: whole blood. As DNA, the CDR3 is TGCAGTGCTGAGGGACAGGGCAGGAGGTCTGAAAAACTGTTTTTT. Protein: CSAEGQGRRSEKLFF.